The sequence of this T cell receptor beta chain was determined in a study of graft-versus-host responses after intestinal transplantation. Study information: Multivisceral, liver-intestinal, or isolated intestinal transplants were given to recipients. Anti-thymocyte globulin induction, then tacrolimus and steroids for about three years, went to all recipients. General study findings and limits: Recipient bone marrow held GvH clones, some seen earlier in ileum or blood. The highest levels of circulating GvH clones went along with early declines in HvG clones after transplant.

Some clones are missing from TCRdb's copy, which holds only in-frame ones; the method was immunoSEQ multiplex PCR. The repertoire consists of approximately 77,000 clones, with 85% to 90% occurring once and the leading ten covering roughly 0.35%. The CDR3 consists of 11 residues. The V gene's germline CDR1 is DFQATT and CDR2 SNEGSKA (reference sequence). Trimming removed 3 bases at V and 6 bases at J, with 8 bases between. Concerning this clone itself: Its antigen remains unidentified.

V usage is TRBV20-1 and J usage is TRBJ1-2; tentatively, D is TRBD1 (5 bases). The material sequenced was unstimulated CD4+ T cells sorted from spleen or lymph node cells, taken before intestinal transplant. The sequence was collected from a human donor who received an intestinal transplant. The CDR3 reads CSASLGDGYTF. Here the CDR3 DNA reads TGCAGTGCTAGCCTAGGGGATGGCTACACCTTC.